Listed below are T cell receptor beta chains from one sample, sequenced in a study of long-term antiretroviral therapy in people with HIV. The data were produced by immunoSEQ multiplex PCR, yet TCRdb's version contains in-frame clones alone and is incomplete. The sample has 15,000 to 20,000 clones; 91% are singletons. The sample here was unsorted PBMCs, taken 0.3 years after starting antiretroviral therapy. The source of these receptors is a man aged 55 to 70 with HIV. Each CDR3 is given with its conserved first and last residue. The D gene is left open where the match is weak.

V gene: TRBV29-1
D gene: -
CDR3 protein: CSVVRGGYGYTF

V gene: TRBV27
D gene: -
CDR3 protein: CASRDSGSYEQYF

V gene: TRBV11-2
D gene: -
CDR3 protein: CASTLTRGAGEKLFF

V gene: TRBV25-1
D gene: TRBD1
CDR3 protein: CASSGGTGRILTSEQYF

V gene: TRBV7-9
D gene: -
CDR3 protein: CASSPYNEQFF

V gene: TRBV5-1
D gene: -
CDR3 protein: CASSLSPGRKASSGNTIYF

V gene: TRBV7-9
D gene: TRBD1
CDR3 protein: CASSLEGAETQYF

V gene: TRBV30
D gene: TRBD1
CDR3 protein: CAWSPDRVGEKLFF

V gene: TRBV6-1
D gene: TRBD1
CDR3 protein: CASRGTGDPYEQYF

V gene: TRBV4-1
D gene: -
CDR3 protein: CASSQSVNEETQYF

V gene: TRBV15
D gene: -
CDR3 protein: CATSNRLPYGYTF

V gene: TRBV5-3
D gene: -
CDR3 protein: CARSGPSGFRSNQPQHF

V gene: TRBV15
D gene: TRBD2
CDR3 protein: CATSRAASGEETQYF

V gene: TRBV7-9
D gene: TRBD2
CDR3 protein: CASSQTSGGSDTQYF

V gene: TRBV5-1
D gene: -
CDR3 protein: CASSLIGTDNEQFF

V gene: TRBV5-5
D gene: -
CDR3 protein: CASSLASLSSYNEQFF

V gene: TRBV6-5
D gene: TRBD1
CDR3 protein: CASQGQYEKLFF

V gene: TRBV4-1
D gene: -
CDR3 protein: CASSPLAGRITDTQYF

V gene: TRBV5-6
D gene: TRBD1
CDR3 protein: CASSLGQGIDGYTF

V gene: TRBV28
D gene: -
CDR3 protein: CASSLRQVTYEQYF

V gene: TRBV19
D gene: -
CDR3 protein: CASSQGSSYEQYF

V gene: TRBV7-9
D gene: -
CDR3 protein: CASSSAATNEKLFF

V gene: TRBV11-2
D gene: TRBD1
CDR3 protein: CASRLGQVTDSSYNSPLHF

V gene: TRBV10-3
D gene: TRBD1
CDR3 protein: CAISGQGVEQFF

V gene: TRBV2
D gene: -
CDR3 protein: CASIKSWATEAFF

V gene: TRBV5-1
D gene: -
CDR3 protein: CASSSTGQETQYF

V gene: TRBV30
D gene: TRBD2
CDR3 protein: CAWSSSSGTEQYF

V gene: TRBV2
D gene: TRBD1
CDR3 protein: CASRNQGVSIYGYTF

V gene: TRBV5-4
D gene: -
CDR3 protein: CASSFLGGTGQPQHF

V gene: TRBV5-1
D gene: -
CDR3 protein: CASTPSGVVTEAFF

V gene: TRBV2
D gene: -
CDR3 protein: CASLGQGSLDTQYF

V gene: TRBV25-1
D gene: -
CDR3 protein: CASSEYVENTNYEQYF

V gene: TRBV5-1
D gene: -
CDR3 protein: CASSLAAGTYNEQFF

V gene: TRBV7-3
D gene: TRBD2
CDR3 protein: CASSLRLAGVGTDTQYF

V gene: TRBV9
D gene: -
CDR3 protein: CASSVDSPRNEQYF

V gene: TRBV9
D gene: TRBD2
CDR3 protein: CASSPLAAYNEQFF

V gene: TRBV6-4
D gene: TRBD2
CDR3 protein: CASSAGLAGVTDTQYF

V gene: TRBV5-1
D gene: -
CDR3 protein: CASRERAGAQETQYF

V gene: TRBV25-1
D gene: -
CDR3 protein: CASSFGSTDTQYF

V gene: TRBV7-2
D gene: -
CDR3 protein: CASSPSPRGALHF

V gene: TRBV7-9
D gene: TRBD1
CDR3 protein: CASSPGTGALYLSGYTF

V gene: TRBV21-1
D gene: -
CDR3 protein: CASSKEGGSRGRAFTDTQYF

V gene: TRBV10-3
D gene: -
CDR3 protein: CAISDQLGSGNTIYF

V gene: TRBV11-2
D gene: -
CDR3 protein: CASSSIKEPPGLNEQFF

V gene: TRBV7-2
D gene: -
CDR3 protein: CASSSGAGREFAYEQYF

V gene: TRBV2
D gene: -
CDR3 protein: CASSAEVGYEQYF

V gene: TRBV7-8
D gene: TRBD2
CDR3 protein: CASSPRLAGTFVVDTQYF

V gene: TRBV5-4
D gene: TRBD1
CDR3 protein: CASSLNGQVDTQYF

V gene: TRBV6-5
D gene: -
CDR3 protein: CASRRGGAGFEKLFF

V gene: TRBV28
D gene: -
CDR3 protein: CASSVGLYNEQFF

V gene: TRBV7-3
D gene: TRBD1
CDR3 protein: CASSLLGQGNTEAFF

V gene: TRBV7-2
D gene: TRBD1
CDR3 protein: CASRVSPGQGQREQFF

V gene: TRBV4-1
D gene: -
CDR3 protein: CASSQVDSLNQPQHF

V gene: TRBV5-5
D gene: TRBD1
CDR3 protein: CASSLEGATEAFF

V gene: TRBV9
D gene: -
CDR3 protein: CASSGGPDSNQPQHF

V gene: TRBV5-5
D gene: -
CDR3 protein: CASSLDSLFSGANVLTF

V gene: TRBV6-6
D gene: -
CDR3 protein: CASSTGQITDTQYF

V gene: TRBV4-3
D gene: -
CDR3 protein: CASSQDLTGFSNQPQHF

V gene: TRBV27
D gene: TRBD2
CDR3 protein: CASRRTSGHSGELFF